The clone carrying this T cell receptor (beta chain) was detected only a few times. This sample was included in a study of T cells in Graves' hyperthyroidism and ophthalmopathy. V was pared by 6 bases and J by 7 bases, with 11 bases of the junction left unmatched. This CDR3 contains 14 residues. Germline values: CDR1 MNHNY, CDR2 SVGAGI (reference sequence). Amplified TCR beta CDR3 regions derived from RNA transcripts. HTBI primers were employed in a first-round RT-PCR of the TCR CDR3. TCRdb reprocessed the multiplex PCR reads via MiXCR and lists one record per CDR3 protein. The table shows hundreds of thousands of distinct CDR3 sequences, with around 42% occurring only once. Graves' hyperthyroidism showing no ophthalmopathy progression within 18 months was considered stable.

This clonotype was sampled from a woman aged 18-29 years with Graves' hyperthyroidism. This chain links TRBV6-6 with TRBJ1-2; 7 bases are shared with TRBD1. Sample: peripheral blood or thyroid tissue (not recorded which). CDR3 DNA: TGTGCCAGCAGCCCCTCACAGGGGTTGGGTGGCTACACCTTC. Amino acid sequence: CASSPSQGLGGYTF.